A selection of T cell receptor beta chains follows, all from one sample in a study of CD8+ T cells in alopecia areata. Sequencing used immunoSEQ multiplex PCR; TCRdb keeps in-frame clones, though not all of them. The sample records 90,000 to 150,000 clones, 53% being singletons. The sequencing used CD4+ T cells sorted from blood, collected at week 4, from a patient treated with tofacitinib. These receptors were taken from a human donor with alopecia areata. Each CDR3 is given with its conserved first and last residue. Fields, in order: D gene, clone size, CDR3 length, V gene, J gene, CDR3 DNA, CDR3 protein. The D gene is left open where the match is weak. Some rows have no size entry. The others give once, few or many, or a class for an expanded clone.

NA	NA	13	TRBV30	TRBJ1-5	TGTGCCTGGACTCAGGGATATGATCAGCCCCAGCATTTT	CAWTQGYDQPQHF
NA	NA	14	TRBV2	TRBJ2-5	TGTGCCAGTACTCCCACCGGGTCACAAGAGACCCAGTACTTC	CASTPTGSQETQYF
NA	few	15	TRBV19	TRBJ2-7	TGTGCCAGTAGTATTGGGACGCAGCCTCCCTACGAGCAGTACTTC	CASSIGTQPPYEQYF
NA	NA	13	TRBV29-1	TRBJ2-7	TGCAGCGCGAACAGCGTCCATCCGTACGAGCAGTACTTC	CSANSVHPYEQYF
TRBD2	NA	14	TRBV27	TRBJ2-7	TGTGCCAGCAGCACACTAGCGGGCAACTACGAGCAGTACTTC	CASSTLAGNYEQYF
NA	NA	15	TRBV15	TRBJ2-7	TGTGCCACCAGCAGAGACAAGGGGATCCGGCACGAGCAGTACTTC	CATSRDKGIRHEQYF
NA	NA	12	TRBV9	TRBJ2-5	TGTGCCAGCAGCTTAACGCAAGAGACCCAGTACTTC	CASSLTQETQYF
TRBD1	NA	15	TRBV30	TRBJ2-1	TGTGCCTGGAGTTACAGGGGGCTCAAATTCGATGAGCAGTTCTTC	CAWSYRGLKFDEQFF
NA	few	13	TRBV7-3	TRBJ1-5	TGTGCCAGCAGCTTTCAGGGCGGACAGCCCCAGCATTTT	CASSFQGGQPQHF
NA	NA	15	TRBV30	TRBJ2-1	TGTGCCTGGAGTGTGATGAGGGGCCCCTACAATGAGCAGTTCTTC	CAWSVMRGPYNEQFF
NA	NA	16	TRBV25-1	TRBJ2-1	TGTGCCAGCAGTGATGGCCGGGTTTCGGCCTACAATGAGCAGTTCTTC	CASSDGRVSAYNEQFF
NA	NA	17	TRBV4-1	TRBJ2-2	TGCGCCAGCAGCCAAGTCCCTATCAGGGGGAACACCGGGGAGCTGTTTTTT	CASSQVPIRGNTGELFF
NA	NA	13	TRBV29-1	TRBJ1-1	TGCAGCGTCCAGGGGAGGATGAACACTGAAGCTTTCTTT	CSVQGRMNTEAFF
TRBD1	NA	13	TRBV6-5	TRBJ2-2	TGTGCCAGCAACAGGGGGATCACCGGGGAGCTGTTTTTT	CASNRGITGELFF
TRBD1	NA	13	TRBV7-2	TRBJ1-2	TGTGCCAGCAGCCAACAAGACAGGGATGGCTACACCTTC	CASSQQDRDGYTF
NA	few	15	TRBV4-1	TRBJ2-5	TGCGCCAGCAGACCCGACAGACAGTACCAAGAGACCCAGTACTTC	CASRPDRQYQETQYF
NA	NA	11	TRBV29-1	TRBJ1-1	TGCAGCGTTGTCCATGTCACTGAAGCTTTCTTT	CSVVHVTEAFF
NA	NA	12	TRBV29-1	TRBJ1-2	TGCATCGATGGGCCGCTTAACTATGGCTACACCTTC	CIDGPLNYGYTF
NA	few	14	TRBV30	TRBJ2-7	TGTGCCTGGGCAGATCCGGGCTCCTCCTACGAGCAGTACTTC	CAWADPGSSYEQYF
NA	NA	12	TRBV11-2	TRBJ2-7	TGTGCCAGCAGCTTAGGGAGGTACGAGCAGTACTTC	CASSLGRYEQYF
NA	NA	14	TRBV5-1	TRBJ2-7	TGCGCCAGCAGCCCTCCCCGGAAGGGATACGAGCAGTACTTC	CASSPPRKGYEQYF
NA	few	14	TRBV6-5	TRBJ1-6	TGTGCCAGCGGTGTGACAGGTCAAAATTCACCCCTCCACTTT	CASGVTGQNSPLHF
NA	few	13	TRBV29-1	TRBJ2-1	TGCAGCGCTAACAGGGTGGGGAAGAATGAGCAGTTCTTC	CSANRVGKNEQFF
TRBD1	few	17	TRBV6-1	TRBJ1-5	TGTGCCAGCAGTGAAGCGAGGGGGAGGGGGCTGGGGCAGCCCCAGCATTTT	CASSEARGRGLGQPQHF
TRBD1	NA	13	TRBV5-6	TRBJ2-5	TGTGCCAGCAACACAGGGGTGGTAGAGACCCAGTACTTC	CASNTGVVETQYF
NA	NA	14	TRBV30	TRBJ1-5	TGTGCCTGGAGTGTAGGCAGGTACGATCAGCCCCAGCATTTT	CAWSVGRYDQPQHF
NA	NA	15	TRBV7-9	TRBJ2-1	TGTGCCAGCAGCTACGTCGCGACCCAGGGGCATGAGCAGTTCTTC	CASSYVATQGHEQFF
NA	NA	15	TRBV5-1	TRBJ2-1	TGCGCCAGCAGCTTCGGGGGAGACTCCTACAATGAGCAGTTCTTC	CASSFGGDSYNEQFF
NA	once	13	TRBV7-6	TRBJ1-1	TGTGCCAGCAGCTTAGGGGGGCGTCGGACAGCTTTCTTT	CASSLGGRRTAFF
NA	NA	14	TRBV7-9	TRBJ2-5	TGTGCCAGCAGCTTAAAGGGATACCAAGAGACCCAGTACTTC	CASSLKGYQETQYF
NA	few	17	TRBV9	TRBJ1-3	TGTGCCAGCAGCATACACTATGGGGTGAACTCTGGAAACACCATATATTTT	CASSIHYGVNSGNTIYF
NA	NA	11	TRBV5-6	TRBJ1-2	TGTGCCAGCAGCTTGGTGGCTGGCTACACCTTC	CASSLVAGYTF